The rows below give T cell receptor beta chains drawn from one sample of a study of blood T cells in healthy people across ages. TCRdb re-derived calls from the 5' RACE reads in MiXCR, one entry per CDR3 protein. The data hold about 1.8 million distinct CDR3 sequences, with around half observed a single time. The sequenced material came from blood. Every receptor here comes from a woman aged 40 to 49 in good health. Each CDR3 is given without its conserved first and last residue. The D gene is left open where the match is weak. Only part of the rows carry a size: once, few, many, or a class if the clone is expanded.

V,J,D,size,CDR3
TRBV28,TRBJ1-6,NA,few,ASSALRGNPLH
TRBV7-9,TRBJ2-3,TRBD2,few,ASSRRLAGDTDTQY
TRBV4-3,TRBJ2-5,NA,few,ASSQGTGRLGETQY
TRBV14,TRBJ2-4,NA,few,ASSQWMGPNIQY
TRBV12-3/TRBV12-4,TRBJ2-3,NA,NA,ASVLGTDTQY
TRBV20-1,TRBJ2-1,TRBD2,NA,SAPSYGGGGSYNEQF
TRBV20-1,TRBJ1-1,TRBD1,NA,SARTLETGYTEAF
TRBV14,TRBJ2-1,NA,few,ASSQTRSGIYDEQF
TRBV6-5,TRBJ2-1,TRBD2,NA,ASSYDSSGGERF
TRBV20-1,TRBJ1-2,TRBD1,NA,SADIAGGAGAYGYT
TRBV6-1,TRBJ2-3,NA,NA,ASWDSGQNTDTQY
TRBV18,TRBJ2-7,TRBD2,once,ASSPPTGLAGGVSSYEQY
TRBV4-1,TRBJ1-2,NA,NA,ASSQETEFYYGYT
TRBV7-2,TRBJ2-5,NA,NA,ASSLSGPHSEQY
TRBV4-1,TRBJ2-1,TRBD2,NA,ASSQVLAGGPYNEQF
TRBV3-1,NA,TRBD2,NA,ASSQSNIGGAGIQY
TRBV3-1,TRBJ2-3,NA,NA,ASSQDRGTSTDTQY
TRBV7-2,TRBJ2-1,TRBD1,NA,ASSSHAGTVNNEQF
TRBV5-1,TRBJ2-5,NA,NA,ASRPDQETQY
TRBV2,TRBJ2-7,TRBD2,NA,ASSGTTRSYEQY
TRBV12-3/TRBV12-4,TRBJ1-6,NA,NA,ASSFLGFSPLH
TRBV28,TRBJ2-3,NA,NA,ASSFARAGADTQY
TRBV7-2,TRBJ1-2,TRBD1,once,ASSSGGGQGDYGYT
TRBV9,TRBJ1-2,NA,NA,ASSVEAQAYGYT
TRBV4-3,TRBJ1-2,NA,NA,ASSQDAGGRLGGYGYT
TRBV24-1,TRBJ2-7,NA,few,ATSAPRVSNEQY
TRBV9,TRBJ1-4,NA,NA,ASSVEGVDEKLF
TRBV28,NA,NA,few,ASSPQEHEQY
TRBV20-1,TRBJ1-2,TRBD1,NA,SANPQGGYFYGYT
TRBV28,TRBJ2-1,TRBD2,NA,ASSLRTSGRALF
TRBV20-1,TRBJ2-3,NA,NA,SARSRADTQY
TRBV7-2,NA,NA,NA,ASSLYRDHYYEQY
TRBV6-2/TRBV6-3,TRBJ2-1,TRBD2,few,ASSYPLTSGGGNEQF
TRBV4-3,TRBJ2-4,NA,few,ASSPRWDHKNIQY
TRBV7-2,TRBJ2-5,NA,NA,ASSLDSLSGTQY
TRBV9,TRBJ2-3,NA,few,ASSVTYEVPTDTQY
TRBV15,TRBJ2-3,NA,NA,AASRVRETDTQY
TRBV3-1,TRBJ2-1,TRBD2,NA,ASSPRSGGVNEQF
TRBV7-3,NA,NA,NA,ASSQRHLQETQY
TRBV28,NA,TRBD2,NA,ASIQGLAFHTQY
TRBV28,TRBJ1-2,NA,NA,ASIAGGLYGYT
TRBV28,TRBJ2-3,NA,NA,ASTPFGADTQY
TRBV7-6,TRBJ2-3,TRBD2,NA,ASSQWTSGGAGTDTQY